These 18 T cell receptor beta chains were all obtained from the same sample, sequenced in a study of identical twins. A single record per CDR3 protein comes from TCRdb applying MiXCR to the 5' RACE reads. The table shows 520,000 or so distinct CDR3 sequences, with less than 25% occurring only once. In addition, the sample was reused for a study of T cells expressing NK-cell markers.

The sample was CD4+ T cells sorted from blood. Receptors were obtained from a woman aged 18 to 35 in good health.

The table lists this clonotype with a few counts. The CDR3 here is CASSTGQGARMRNGYTF. CDR3 bases: TGCGCCAGCAGCACGGGACAGGGGGCGCGGATGAGGAATGGCTACACCTTC. This chain uses TRBV5-1 with TRBJ1-2; 12 positions match TRBD1. This CDR3 is 17 amino acids long. V gave up 4 bases and J gave up 6 bases; unmatched junction bases: 13. Germline V CDR1 and CDR2: SGHRS, YFSETQ.

This sequence joins TRBV30 and TRBJ2-7, with D hard to call. This CDR3 comprises 13 residues. CDR1 is GTSNPN and CDR2 is SVGIG in the germline V gene (reference sequence). V was cut by 0 bases and J by 6 bases, with 12 bases left in between. The CDR3 bases are TGTGCCTGGAGTGTTTTCGCGACGACCGAGCAGTACTTC. Its protein product is CAWSVFATTEQYF.

This clonotype was counted between two and nine times. In DNA form, the CDR3 reads TGCAGTGCTAGAGTCCCGGGACAGGGTAATTCACCCCTCCACTTT. Protein: CSARVPGQGNSPLHF. The V and J genes are TRBV20-1 and TRBJ1-6, with 9 bases that match TRBD1. This CDR3 comprises 15 residues. J gave up 6 bases and V 1 base, and 4 bases lay outside the gene matches. Germline V lookup: CDR1 DFQATT, CDR2 SNEGSKA (reference sequence).

CDR3 protein: CSASWAASTDTQYF. The CDR3 DNA reads as TGCAGTGCTAGTTGGGCGGCTAGCACAGATACGCAGTATTTT. The rearrangement links TRBV20-1 to TRBJ2-3; no reliable D call. Trimming pared 3 bases from V and 0 bases from J, leaving 10 bases between. CDR3 length: 14 amino acids. Germline V CDR1 and CDR2: DFQATT, SNEGSKA (reference sequence).

This clonotype was seen more than once but under ten times. The chain employs TRBV20-1 and TRBJ2-1, with TRBD2 matching over 11 bases. After removal of 6 bases from V and 9 bases from J, the junction contained 7 bases not matched to a gene. The CDR3 is made up of 13 amino acids. Looked up from germline, CDR1 is DFQATT and CDR2 is SNEGSKA (reference sequence). This chain's CDR3 is CSATAGTSGEQFF. For the CDR3, the DNA is TGCAGTGCCACCGCCGGGACTAGCGGTGAGCAGTTCTTC.

The chain combines TRBV12-5 with TRBJ1-3; D is undetermined. The CDR3 loop spans 13 amino acids. Trimming stripped 8 bases from V and 3 bases from J, with 11 bases between. Germline loops: CDR1 LGHNT, CDR2 FRNRAP. The CDR3 spells CASRANVGNTIYF. The CDR3 bases are TGTGCTAGTCGGGCGAATGTTGGAAACACCATATATTTT.

V and J are TRBV6-2 or TRBV6-3 and TRBJ2-1; 11 bases align to TRBD2. CDR3 length: 15 residues. Per germline, CDR1 MNHEY and CDR2 SVGEGT. V lost 8 bases, J lost 6 bases, and 9 bases stayed unmatched. The CDR3 DNA follows: TGTGCCAGCGGGGTGCGGCTAGCGGGAGGCAATGAGCAGTTCTTC. Its protein is CASGVRLAGGNEQFF.

The V call is TRBV7-2, the J call TRBJ2-7; possibly TRBD1 for D (6 bases). CDR1 and CDR2 (germline): SGHTA, FQGNSA. CDR3 size: 13 residues. V lost 5 bases and J 3 bases, leaving 11 bases between the germline ends. Here the CDR3 reads CASSKGQVYEQYF. In DNA form, the CDR3 reads TGTGCCAGCAGCAAGGGACAAGTCTACGAGCAGTACTTC.

This chain uses TRBV7-2 with TRBJ2-7, with D possibly being TRBD1 (5 bases). The germline CDR1 and CDR2 sequences are SGHTA and FQGNSA. Trimming took 2 bases from V and 5 from J, leaving 10 bases between them. The CDR3 sequence is 13 residues long. CDR3 sequence reads: CASSLMRQNEQYF. The CDR3 bases are TGTGCCAGCAGCTTAATGAGACAGAACGAGCAGTACTTC.

This chain connects TRBV7-6 to TRBJ2-6; 7 bases line up with TRBD2. The germline V gene encodes CDR1 SGHVS and CDR2 FNYEAQ. This CDR3 is 17 amino acids long. V lost 1 base, J lost 1 base, and 4 bases stayed unmatched. The CDR3 DNA reads as TGTGCCAGCAGCTTAGTCCCGGGGGGATCTGGGGCCAACGTCCTGACTTTC. It yields the protein CASSLVPGGSGANVLTF.

This clonotype was counted only a few times. CDR3 sequence reads: CSAETRGPYNEQFF. CDR3 nucleotide sequence: TGCAGCGCGGAGACCCGCGGACCCTACAATGAGCAGTTCTTC. The chain carries TRBV29-1 and TRBJ2-1; D not certain. V was pared by 7 bases and J by 2 bases, with 15 bases between. The CDR3 loop spans 14 amino acids. Germline CDR1 reads SQVTM; CDR2 reads ANQGSEA.

Only a few counts were recorded for this clonotype. This rearrangement joins TRBV12-3 or TRBV12-4 to TRBJ1-1; 12 bases agree with TRBD1. There are 14 residues in the CDR3. The J segment lost 5 bases and the V segment lost 5 bases, leaving 3 bases of the junction unmatched. The CDR3 DNA is TGTGCCAGCAGTCGGGACAGGGGGCGGACTGAAGCTTTCTTT. This sequence encodes CASSRDRGRTEAFF.

Ten or more counts support this clonotype. The chain employs TRBV29-1 and TRBJ2-3, with D unclear. Germline assignment: CDR1 SQVTM and CDR2 ANQGSEA. This CDR3 contains 9 residues. The CDR3 spells CRDTDTQYF. The CDR3 DNA reads TGCAGAGACACAGATACGCAGTATTTT.

The genes are TRBV20-1 and TRBJ1-5, with 7 nucleotides matching TRBD1. The CDR3 runs to 13 residues. Germline loops: CDR1 DFQATT, CDR2 SNEGSKA (reference sequence). J lost 7 bases, V lost 3 bases, and 6 bases had no gene match. CDR3 bases: TGCAGTGCTAGCGGGGACAGTGGGCAGCCCCAGCATTTT. This encodes CSASGDSGQPQHF.

The V and J genes are TRBV29-1 and TRBJ1-6; perhaps TRBD1 as D (6 bases). Germline V gene sequence: CDR1 SQVTM, CDR2 ANQGSEA. CDR3 size: 14 residues. Trimming left V 5 bases short and J 7 bases short, with 15 bases between. CDR3 sequence reads: CSVSISGANSPLHF. The CDR3 bases are TGCAGCGTTTCGATTTCAGGGGCGAATTCACCCCTCCACTTT.

The V and J genes are TRBV7-3 and TRBJ1-2; a possible D gene is TRBD1 (6 bases). Trimming took off 5 bases at V and 4 bases at J, with 14 bases between the two ends. The CDR3 covers 14 residues. Germline values: CDR1 SGHTA, CDR2 FQGTGA. CDR3 sequence (DNA): TGTGCCAGCAGCCCCACATCGACAGGCTATGGCTACACCTTC. Encoded protein: CASSPTSTGYGYTF.

The rearrangement links TRBV7-6 to TRBJ1-2, with 9 bases that match TRBD1. The junction had 6 bases not matched to a gene; V was cut back by 1 base and J by 6 bases. CDR1 is SGHVS and CDR2 is FNYEAQ in the germline V gene. The CDR3 runs to 15 residues. The CDR3 protein is CASSLVPGQGNGYTF. CDR3 DNA sequence: TGTGCCAGCAGCTTAGTCCCGGGACAGGGAAATGGCTACACCTTC.

This clonotype showed up many times. The chain couples TRBV10-3 to TRBJ2-3; 10 bases are shared with TRBD2. From germline, CDR1 is ENHRY and CDR2 SYGVKD. This CDR3 has 17 residues. V gave up 0 bases and J gave up 1 base; unmatched junction bases: 4. CDR3 nucleotide sequence: TGTGCCATCAGTGAGTCGACTAGCGGGTTCCGCACAGATACGCAGTATTTT. Translating it yields CAISESTSGFRTDTQYF.